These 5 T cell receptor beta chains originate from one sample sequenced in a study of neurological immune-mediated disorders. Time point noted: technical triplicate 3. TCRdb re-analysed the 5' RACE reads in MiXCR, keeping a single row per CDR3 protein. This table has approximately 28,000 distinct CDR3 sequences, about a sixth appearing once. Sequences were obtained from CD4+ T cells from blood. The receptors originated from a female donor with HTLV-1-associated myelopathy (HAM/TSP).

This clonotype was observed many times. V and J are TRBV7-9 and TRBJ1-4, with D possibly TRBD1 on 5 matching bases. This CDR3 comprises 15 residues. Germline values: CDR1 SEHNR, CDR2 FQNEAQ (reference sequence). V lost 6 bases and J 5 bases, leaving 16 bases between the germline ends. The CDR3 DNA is TGTGCCAGCAGGCCTGGGACTGCTGGGAATGAAAAACTGTTTTTT. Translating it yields CASRPGTAGNEKLFF.

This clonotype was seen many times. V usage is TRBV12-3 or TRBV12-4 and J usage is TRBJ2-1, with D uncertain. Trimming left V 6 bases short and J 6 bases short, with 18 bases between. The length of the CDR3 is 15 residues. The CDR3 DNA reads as TGTGCCAGCAGGCTTGGTACAGCCACCTTCAATGAGCAGTTCTTC. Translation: CASRLGTATFNEQFF.

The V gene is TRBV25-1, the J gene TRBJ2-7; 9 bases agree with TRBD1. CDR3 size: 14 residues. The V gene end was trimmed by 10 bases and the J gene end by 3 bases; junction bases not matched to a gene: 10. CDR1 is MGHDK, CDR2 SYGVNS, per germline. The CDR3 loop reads CATERTGVIYEQYF. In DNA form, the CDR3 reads TGTGCCACCGAGAGGACAGGGGTTATCTACGAGCAGTACTTC.

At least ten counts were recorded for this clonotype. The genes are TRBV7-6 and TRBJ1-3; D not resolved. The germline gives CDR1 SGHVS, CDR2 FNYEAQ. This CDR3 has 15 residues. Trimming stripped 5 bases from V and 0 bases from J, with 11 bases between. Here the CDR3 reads CASSRTATSGNTIYF. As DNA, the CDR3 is TGTGCCAGCAGCCGGACCGCGACCTCTGGAAACACCATATATTTT.

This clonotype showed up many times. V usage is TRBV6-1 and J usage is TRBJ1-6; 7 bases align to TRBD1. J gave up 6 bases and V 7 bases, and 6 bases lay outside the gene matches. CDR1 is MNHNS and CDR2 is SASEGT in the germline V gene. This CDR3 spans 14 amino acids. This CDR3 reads CASIPGQPNSPLHF. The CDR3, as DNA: TGTGCCAGCATCCCGGGACAGCCTAATTCACCCCTCCACTTT.